This T cell receptor (beta chain) was observed in a study of blood T cell repertoires in COVID-19. The CDR3 totals 13 residues. The germline V gene has CDR1 SEHNR and CDR2 FQNEAQ (reference sequence). V trimming: 5 bases; J trimming: 2 bases; junction bases outside the gene matches: 3. In the original workflow: Reference gene primers were amplified, and this amplification served to estimate nucleated cell counts. Repertoires were generated with immunoSEQ multiplex PCR, while TCRdb's copy carries only in-frame clones and drops some. The V and J calls and the clone size are those of that table, but D and trimming were determined from the DNA. The sample gives more than 60,000 clones, around nine tenths of which show up once; 6% to 7.5% is in the top ten.

The sequenced sample consisted of peripheral blood. The origin of this receptor is a human donor in a cohort sampled during active COVID-19. This sequence joins TRBV7-9 and TRBJ2-7; 7 positions agree with TRBD1. The DNA of the CDR3 is TGTGCCAGCAGCCCGACAGGGACCTACGAGCAGTACTTC. Its protein is CASSPTGTYEQYF. Full variable domain (remainder filled in from reference TRBV7-9 and TRBJ2-7): DTGVSQNPRHKITKRGQNVTFRCDPISEHNRLYWYRQTLGQGPEFLTYFQNEAQLEKSRLLSDRFSAERPKGSFSTLEIQRTEQGDSAMYLCASSPTGTYEQYFGPGTRLTVT.